This TCR beta chain was found in a study of T cells expressing NK-cell markers (dated by TCRdb to the early 2020s). For the wider study: In sorted CD3+CD56+NKG2C+, CD3+CD56+NKG2C- and CD3+CD56-NKG2C+ T-cell subsets from several donors, TCR beta-chain repertoires were profiled. Seven of the eight sequenced donors were HCMV-seropositive and one was HCMV-seronegative. The eight sequenced donors were randomly selected healthy volunteers, three men and five women. The libraries were sequenced on Illumina HiSeq 2000/2500, MiSeq or NextSeq, producing 2 x 150 bp reads. Study-level results and caveats: For six donors, the dominant CD3+CD56+NKG2C+ clonotypes were among the top 10 CD8+ clonotypes and accounted for about 1.0-7.5% of CD8+ T cells. Whether the expanded NKG2C-expressing T cell clones were specific for HCMV antigens was left unclear. Those dominant clonotypes were again the most abundant among CD3+CD56-NKG2C+ cells in several donors, at roughly 25-60.1%.

To determine HCMV serostatus, a commercial ELISA kit was used to detect HCMV-specific IgG in serum. Ficoll density gradient centrifugation was used to isolate peripheral blood mononuclear cells from blood. The CDR3 starts with the cysteine, ends with the phenylalanine, and has 13 residues. No DNA has been recorded. For sequencing, an Illumina HiSeq 2000 was employed. TCR beta cDNA libraries were prepared using 5'RACE template switching, which introduced a universal primer site and unique molecular identifiers. Synthesis of cDNA was primed from the TCR beta constant segment and was followed by two consecutive PCR amplification steps. Concerning the study's data processing: MIGEC handled demultiplexing of the reads and grouping by UMI, while MiTCR was used to assemble and quantify clonotypes. To remove erroneous sequences, TCR cDNA sequences were retained only when supported by two or more reads. The tcR package was used for downstream repertoire analysis, and clonotypes were matched between fractions using CDR3 nucleotide sequence together with V segment. VDJmatch was used to annotate antigen specificity against VDJdb, with one amino acid substitution in CDR3 allowed. After the reads were reprocessed by TCRdb, one entry was made per CDR3 protein sequence, with no DNA. For this entry, the V and J calls and clone size follow TCRdb and not the study's own pipeline. The sample table gives 250,000 to 300,000 distinct CDR3 sequences. In total, the top ten clones hold 0.39% of the sample.

For this clonotype: Its antigen remains undetermined.

The receptor was derived from a man younger than 35 in good health. Donor details come from another sample of the same person, matched by shared clones. Sequenced: blood T cells: a sorted CD56 or NKG2C T cell subset, CD4+ or CD8+ T cells, or bulk PBMC T cells (not recorded which). Recombination linked TRBV12-3 or TRBV12-4 to TRBJ1-4; the TCRdb D gene call, TRBD1, has no DNA to confirm it. The CDR3 corresponds to CASSLSGWEKLFF.